This record looks at one T cell receptor (beta chain) sequence and its context. TCRdb reanalyzed the 5' RACE reads and collapses them to one entry per CDR3 protein, without DNA. The specimen's table records 300,000 to 450,000 distinct CDR3 sequences. This sample is part of a study of T cells expressing NK-cell markers. The CDR3 is 19 amino acids. CDR1 SNHLY and CDR2 FYNNEI come from the germline V gene. Sequencing was performed on blood T cells: a sorted CD56 or NKG2C T cell subset, CD4+ or CD8+ T cells, or bulk PBMC T cells (not recorded which). The rearrangement uses TRBV2 and TRBJ2-4; the TCRdb D gene call, TRBD1, has no DNA to confirm it. The sequence derives from a man aged 18-75 years in good health. The CDR3 spells CASSETGTVIYLSKNIQYF. Drawing the rest from reference TRBV2 and TRBJ2-4, the complete variable domain is EPEVTQTPSHQVTQMGQEVILRCVPISNHLYFYWYRQILGQKVEFLVSFYNNEISEKSEIFDDQFSVERPDGSNFTLKIRSTKLEDSAMYFCASSETGTVIYLSKNIQYFGAGTRLSVL.